This TCR beta chain originates from a study of T cell responses to AZD1222 COVID-19 vaccine. This CDR3 region has 15 residues. V was trimmed by 5 bases and J by 0 bases, leaving 11 bases between them. CDR1 ENHRY and CDR2 SYGVKD come from the germline V gene. The method was immunoSEQ multiplex PCR; TCRdb's version includes in-frame clones alone and lacks a portion of them. This sample has 90,000 to 120,000 clones, with around 91% found just once. The chain employs TRBV10-3 and TRBJ1-3; tentative D call: TRBD1 (5 bases). This clonotype originated in an adult in good health. The sample was peripheral blood, taken on day 0 of AZD1222 vaccination. CDR3 in amino acids: CAISRSGLSGNTIYF. Written as DNA, the CDR3 is TGTGCCATCAGTCGGTCGGGACTCTCTGGAAACACCATATATTTT.